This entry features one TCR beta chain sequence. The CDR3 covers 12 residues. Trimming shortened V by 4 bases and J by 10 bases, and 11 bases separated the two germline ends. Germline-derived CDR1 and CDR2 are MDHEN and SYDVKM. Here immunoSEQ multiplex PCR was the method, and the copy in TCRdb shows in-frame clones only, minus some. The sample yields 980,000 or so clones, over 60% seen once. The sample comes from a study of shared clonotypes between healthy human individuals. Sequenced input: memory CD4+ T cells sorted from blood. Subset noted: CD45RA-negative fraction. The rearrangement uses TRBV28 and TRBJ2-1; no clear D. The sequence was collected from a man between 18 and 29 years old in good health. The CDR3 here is CASSSRSWEQFF. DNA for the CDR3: TGTGCCAGCAGTTCCCGGTCCTGGGAGCAGTTCTTC.